This is a list of T cell receptor beta chains from one sample in a study of Graves' ophthalmopathy and Graves' hyperthyroidism. TCRdb reprocessed the multiplex PCR reads via MiXCR and lists one record per CDR3 protein. Seen here are about 620,000 distinct CDR3 sequences, 20% to 25% observed once, and the top ten hold around 6.9%. The sample consisted of peripheral blood. Receptors originate from a woman aged 18-29 years with stable Graves' hyperthyroidism. Some clones in this sample may be carry-over from other donors' samples. CDR3s include the opening cysteine and the closing phenylalanine or tryptophan. D genes are given only for firm matches. Clone sizes are given selectively: once, few, many, or a class where the clone is expanded.

clone size: many; D gene: TRBD1; CDR3 length: 14; J gene: TRBJ2-1; V gene: TRBV6-1; CDR3 DNA: TGTGCCAGCGGCCGGGACAGGGAACGCAATGAGCAGTTCTTC; CDR3 protein: CASGRDRERNEQFF
clone size: many; D gene: TRBD2; CDR3 length: 14; J gene: TRBJ2-3; V gene: TRBV2; CDR3 DNA: TGTGCCAGCGTAAGACTAGCGGGGGAGGATACGCAGTATTTT; CDR3 protein: CASVRLAGEDTQYF
clone size: few; D gene: TRBD2; CDR3 length: 15; J gene: TRBJ2-5; V gene: TRBV7-3; CDR3 DNA: TGTGCCAGCAGCTTAGCCAGCGGGAGAGGGGAGACCCAGTACTTC; CDR3 protein: CASSLASGRGETQYF
clone size: .; D gene: TRBD1; CDR3 length: 14; J gene: TRBJ1-1; V gene: TRBV27; CDR3 DNA: TGTGCCAGCAATTTACACAGGGGCGTCACTGAAGCTTTCTTT; CDR3 protein: CASNLHRGVTEAFF
clone size: many; D gene: TRBD1; CDR3 length: 16; J gene: TRBJ1-1; V gene: TRBV15; CDR3 DNA: TGTGCCACCAGCAGACAAGGCGGGACAGGGACCACTGAAGCTTTCTTT; CDR3 protein: CATSRQGGTGTTEAFF
clone size: many; D gene: TRBD2; CDR3 length: 17; J gene: TRBJ2-7; V gene: TRBV6-5; CDR3 DNA: TGTGCCAGCAGTAGAGGGACTAGCGGGATAAGCAGCGACGAGCAGTACTTC; CDR3 protein: CASSRGTSGISSDEQYF
clone size: many; D gene: .; CDR3 length: 15; J gene: TRBJ1-1; V gene: TRBV6-1; CDR3 DNA: TGTGCCAGCAGCGGACAGCCCGTTTTCAACACTGAAGCTTTCTTT; CDR3 protein: CASSGQPVFNTEAFF
clone size: many; D gene: .; CDR3 length: 13; J gene: TRBJ1-1; V gene: TRBV12-3/TRBV12-4; CDR3 DNA: TGTGCCAGCAGTTTACCCACAAACACTGAAGCTTTCTTT; CDR3 protein: CASSLPTNTEAFF
clone size: many; D gene: .; CDR3 length: 11; J gene: TRBJ2-7; V gene: TRBV7-4; CDR3 DNA: TGTGCCAGCAGCCCGTCCTGCGAGCAGTACTTC; CDR3 protein: CASSPSCEQYF
clone size: many; D gene: .; CDR3 length: 13; J gene: TRBJ1-1; V gene: TRBV5-1; CDR3 DNA: TGCGCCAGCAGCGTGGACCAGTACACTGAAGCTTTCTTT; CDR3 protein: CASSVDQYTEAFF
clone size: .; D gene: .; CDR3 length: 15; J gene: TRBJ1-2; V gene: TRBV28; CDR3 DNA: TGTGCCAGCAGCTCCTATAATCCAGGGGACTATGGCTACACCTTC; CDR3 protein: CASSSYNPGDYGYTF
clone size: many; D gene: .; CDR3 length: 17; J gene: TRBJ1-6; V gene: TRBV5-1; CDR3 DNA: TGCGCCAGCAGCTTGGAGGTCAGACCGTCTTTTGATTCACCCCTCCACTTT; CDR3 protein: CASSLEVRPSFDSPLHF
clone size: many; D gene: TRBD2; CDR3 length: 15; J gene: TRBJ2-7; V gene: TRBV20-1; CDR3 DNA: TGCAGTGCCGACCCTAGCGGGAGGGCCACCTACGAGCAGTACTTC; CDR3 protein: CSADPSGRATYEQYF
clone size: .; D gene: .; CDR3 length: 15; J gene: TRBJ1-6; V gene: TRBV6-2/TRBV6-3; CDR3 DNA: TGTGCCAGCAGTGCTCGGAAGGGCCGCGATTCACCCCTCCACTTT; CDR3 protein: CASSARKGRDSPLHF
clone size: many; D gene: .; CDR3 length: 14; J gene: TRBJ1-2; V gene: TRBV4-1; CDR3 DNA: TGCGCCAGCAGCCCACAGATCAGATCGTATGGCTACACCTTC; CDR3 protein: CASSPQIRSYGYTF
clone size: many; D gene: TRBD1; CDR3 length: 12; J gene: TRBJ1-2; V gene: TRBV29-1; CDR3 DNA: TGCAGCGCTCAAGAGGGGGACAGAGGCTACACCTTC; CDR3 protein: CSAQEGDRGYTF
clone size: .; D gene: TRBD1; CDR3 length: 14; J gene: TRBJ1-1; V gene: TRBV9; CDR3 DNA: TGTGCCAGCAGCGTGAGAGACAGGGGGGCTGAAGCTTTCTTT; CDR3 protein: CASSVRDRGAEAFF
clone size: few; D gene: TRBD1; CDR3 length: 17; J gene: TRBJ2-2; V gene: TRBV11-2; CDR3 DNA: TGTGCCAGCAGCTTAGGACAGGGTGAGGGGAACACCGGGGAGCTGTTTTTT; CDR3 protein: CASSLGQGEGNTGELFF
clone size: many; D gene: .; CDR3 length: 18; J gene: TRBJ1-6; V gene: TRBV6-1; CDR3 DNA: TGTGCCAGCAGTGAAGAAACAGGGCCCGGGTCCTATAATTCACCCCTCCACTTT; CDR3 protein: CASSEETGPGSYNSPLHF
clone size: many; D gene: TRBD1; CDR3 length: 13; J gene: TRBJ1-1; V gene: TRBV12-3/TRBV12-4; CDR3 DNA: TGTGCCAACTCGGGACAGATGAACACTGAAGCTTTCTTT; CDR3 protein: CANSGQMNTEAFF